This T cell receptor (beta chain) was sequenced for a study of blood T cell repertoires in COVID-19. The overall study: Nucleic acid was either cDNA or gDNA, and it came from T cells, B-cell-depleted T cells, or PBMCs.

The V gene's germline CDR1 is SGHRS and CDR2 YFSETQ. The CDR3 loop spans 13 amino acids. V gave up 3 bases and J gave up 3 bases, with 9 bases separating them. Profiled with immunoSEQ multiplex PCR; TCRdb holds only in-frame clones, not every one. The sample lists about 64,000 clones, roughly 78% seen once, with 12% to 15% in the top ten. This clonotype was sampled from a man aged 55 to 70 with COVID-19, enrolled during active disease. Specimen: peripheral blood. The V gene is TRBV5-1, the J gene TRBJ2-5; TRBD2 might be the D (5 bases). CDR3 loop: CASSYPGKETQYF. The DNA for the CDR3 is TGCGCCAGCAGCTACCCGGGAAAAGAGACCCAGTACTTC.